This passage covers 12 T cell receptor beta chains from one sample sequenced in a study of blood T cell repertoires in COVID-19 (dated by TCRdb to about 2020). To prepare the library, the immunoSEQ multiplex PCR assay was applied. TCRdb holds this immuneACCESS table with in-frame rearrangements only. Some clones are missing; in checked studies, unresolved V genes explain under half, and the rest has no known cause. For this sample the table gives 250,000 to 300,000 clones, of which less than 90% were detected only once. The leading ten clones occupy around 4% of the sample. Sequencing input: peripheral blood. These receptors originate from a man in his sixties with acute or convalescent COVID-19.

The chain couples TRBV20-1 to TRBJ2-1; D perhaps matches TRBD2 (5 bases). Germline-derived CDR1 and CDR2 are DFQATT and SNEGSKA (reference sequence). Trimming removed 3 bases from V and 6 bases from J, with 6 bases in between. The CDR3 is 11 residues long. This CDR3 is CSARRVNEQFF. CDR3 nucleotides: TGCAGTGCTAGGAGGGTCAATGAGCAGTTCTTC.

The CDR3 DNA follows: TGTGCCAGCAGTTACCGAACAGGGGGCGCAGGCAAAAACATTCAGTACTTC. This encodes CASSYRTGGAGKNIQYF. The chain employs TRBV6-2 or TRBV6-3 and TRBJ2-4; 9 bases fit TRBD1. Trimming at V came to 2 bases and at J to 3 bases, leaving 8 bases not matched to a gene. CDR1 is MNHEY, CDR2 SVGEGT, per germline. CDR3 length equals 17 residues.

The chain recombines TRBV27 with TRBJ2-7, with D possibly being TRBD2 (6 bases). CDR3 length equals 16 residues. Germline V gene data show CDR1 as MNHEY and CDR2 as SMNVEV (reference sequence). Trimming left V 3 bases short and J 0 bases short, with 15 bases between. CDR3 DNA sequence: TGTGCCAGCAGTTTGGGTAGCGGCGTTTCCTCCTACGAGCAGTACTTC. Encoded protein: CASSLGSGVSSYEQYF.

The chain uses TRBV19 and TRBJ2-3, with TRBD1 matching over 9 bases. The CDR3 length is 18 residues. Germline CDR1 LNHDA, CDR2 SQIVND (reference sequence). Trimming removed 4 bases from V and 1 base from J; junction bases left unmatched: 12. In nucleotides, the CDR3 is TGTGCCAGTAGTAGCGTCCCGGGACAGGGTCGGCGCACAGATACGCAGTATTTT. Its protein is CASSSVPGQGRRTDTQYF.

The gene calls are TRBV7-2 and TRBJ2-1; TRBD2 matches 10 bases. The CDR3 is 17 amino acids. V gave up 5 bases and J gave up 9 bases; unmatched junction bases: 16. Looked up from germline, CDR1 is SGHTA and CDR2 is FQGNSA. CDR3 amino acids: CASSPTGPSGRRFEQFF. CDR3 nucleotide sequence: TGTGCCAGCAGCCCCACCGGCCCTAGCGGGAGACGGTTTGAGCAGTTCTTC.

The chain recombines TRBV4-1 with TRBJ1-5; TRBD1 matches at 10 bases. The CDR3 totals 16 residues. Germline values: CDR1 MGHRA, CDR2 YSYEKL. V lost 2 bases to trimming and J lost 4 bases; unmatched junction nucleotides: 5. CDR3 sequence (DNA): TGCGCCAGCAGCCAAAGGGGACAGGGGATGAATCAGCCCCAGCATTTT. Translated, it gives CASSQRGQGMNQPQHF.

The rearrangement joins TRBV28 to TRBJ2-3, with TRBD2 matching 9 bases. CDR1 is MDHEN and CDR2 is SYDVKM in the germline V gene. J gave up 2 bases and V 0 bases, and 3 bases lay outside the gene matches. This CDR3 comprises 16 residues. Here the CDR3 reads CASSLWASGNTDTQYF. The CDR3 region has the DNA TGTGCCAGCAGTTTATGGGCTAGCGGGAACACAGATACGCAGTATTTT.

The CDR3 DNA follows: TGTGCCAGCAGTTACGCCGGGTTCAGCACAGATACGCAGTATTTT. This sequence encodes CASSYAGFSTDTQYF. The chain uses TRBV6-5 and TRBJ2-3; D gene ambiguous. V shed 2 bases and J shed 0 bases, with 9 bases lying between them. The CDR3 runs 15 residues. Germline V gene data show CDR1 as MNHEY and CDR2 as SVGAGI.

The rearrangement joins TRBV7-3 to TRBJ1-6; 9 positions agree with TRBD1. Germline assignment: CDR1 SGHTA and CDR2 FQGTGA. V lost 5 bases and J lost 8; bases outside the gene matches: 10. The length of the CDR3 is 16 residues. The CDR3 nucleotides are TGTGCCAGCAGCCACAGGGACAGGGTTTTATATTCACCCCTCCACTTT. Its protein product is CASSHRDRVLYSPLHF.

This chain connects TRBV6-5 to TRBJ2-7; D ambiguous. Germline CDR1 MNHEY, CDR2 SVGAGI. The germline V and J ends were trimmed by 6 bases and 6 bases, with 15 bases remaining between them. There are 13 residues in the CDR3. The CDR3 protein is CASRESVSGEQYF. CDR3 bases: TGTGCCAGCAGGGAGAGCGTTTCGGGCGAGCAGTACTTC.

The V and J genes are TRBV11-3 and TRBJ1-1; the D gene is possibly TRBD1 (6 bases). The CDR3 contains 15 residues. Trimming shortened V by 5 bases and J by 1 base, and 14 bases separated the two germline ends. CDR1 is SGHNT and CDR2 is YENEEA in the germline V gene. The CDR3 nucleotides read TGTGCCAGCAGCAGAGGGACAACAGGGAACACTGAAGCTTTCTTT. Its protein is CASSRGTTGNTEAFF.

The CDR3 region has the DNA TGTGCCAGTAGTATGACAGGGGGGGCCGGGGCCAACGTCCTGACTTTC. Encoded protein: CASSMTGGAGANVLTF. This rearrangement joins TRBV19 to TRBJ2-6; the match to TRBD1 covers 9 bases. V gave up 3 bases and J gave up 4 bases; unmatched junction bases: 4. CDR1 is LNHDA, CDR2 SQIVND, per germline (reference sequence). The CDR3 consists of 16 residues. Drawing the rest from reference TRBV19 and TRBJ2-6, the complete variable domain is DGGITQSPKYLFRKEGQNVTLSCEQNLNHDAMYWYRQDPGQGLRLIYYSQIVNDFQKGDIAEGYSVSREKKESFPLTVTSAQKNPTAFYLCASSMTGGAGANVLTFGAGSRLTVL.